The 19 T cell receptor beta chains presented below share a single source sample, sequenced in a study of identical twins. TCRdb recomputed calls from the 5' RACE reads with MiXCR, one row per CDR3 protein. The sample lists around 240,000 distinct CDR3 sequences, 8% to 11% occurring once. Source material: memory T cells sorted from blood. All receptors come from a man aged 50 to 60 in good health.

This clonotype was counted ten times or more. The CDR3 DNA sequence: TGTGCCAGCAGCTTGCAAGTCGGCAATTCGGACATTCAGTACTTC. Protein product: CASSLQVGNSDIQYF. J is TRBJ2-4 and V is TRBV5-5; the D is unclear. This CDR3 has 15 amino acids. Trimming shortened V by 1 base and J by 8 bases, and 16 bases separated the two germline ends. Germline CDR1 SGHKS, CDR2 YYEKEE (reference sequence).

This clonotype was recorded at least ten times. The gene calls are TRBV12-3 or TRBV12-4 and TRBJ1-1; D call uncertain. The V gene lost 7 bases and the J gene lost 0 bases, with 18 bases spanning the gap. This CDR3 is 16 amino acids long. CDR3 sequence (DNA): TGTGCCAGCACCCTAGGGAGTAATCTCATGAACACTGAAGCTTTCTTT. Translation gives CASTLGSNLMNTEAFF.

This clonotype has just a few counts. The chain links TRBV29-1 to TRBJ1-1; TRBD1 is a possible D gene (5 bases). With 3 bases removed from V and 3 bases from J, the gap between germline ends came to 8 bases. Germline lookup yields CDR1 SQVTM and CDR2 ANQGSEA. This CDR3 is 12 amino acids long. CDR3 DNA: TGCAGCGTTGACAGGGCGGACACTGAAGCTTTCTTT. It codes for CSVDRADTEAFF. The full variable domain, rest sourced from reference TRBV29-1 and TRBJ1-1, is SAVISQKPSRDICQRGTSLTIQCQVDSQVTMMFWYRQQPGQSLTLIATANQGSEATYESGFVIDKFPISRPNLTFSTLTVSNMSPEDSSIYLCSVDRADTEAFFGQGTRLTVV.

The J gene is TRBJ1-1, the V gene TRBV28; D gene unclear. V lost 8 bases and J 4 bases, leaving 17 bases between the germline ends. The CDR3 consists of 14 residues. Germline V gene sequence: CDR1 MDHEN, CDR2 SYDVKM. As DNA, the CDR3 is TGTGCCAGCGGGTATCACCGGGGTCGCACTGAAGCTTTCTTT. Translated: CASGYHRGRTEAFF. The full variable domain, rest sourced from reference TRBV28 and TRBJ1-1, is DVKVTQSSRYLVKRTGEKVFLECVQDMDHENMFWYRQDPGLGLRLIYFSYDVKMKEKGDIPEGYSVSREKKERFSLILESASTNQTSMYLCASGYHRGRTEAFFGQGTRLTVV.

At least ten counts were recorded for this clonotype. V gene TRBV10-3 combines with J gene TRBJ2-5, with 7 bases identical to TRBD1. Germline assignment: CDR1 ENHRY and CDR2 SYGVKD. V gave up 4 bases and J gave up 5 bases; unmatched junction bases: 10. The CDR3 totals 15 residues. The CDR3 reads CAISATGKGWETQYF. Here the CDR3 DNA reads TGTGCCATCAGTGCGACAGGGAAGGGTTGGGAGACCCAGTACTTC.

This clonotype has at least ten counts. This sequence joins TRBV15 and TRBJ2-7; 11 bases match TRBD1. The CDR3 covers 14 residues. Germline-derived CDR1 and CDR2 are LNHNV and YYDKDF (reference sequence). Trimming cost V 4 bases and J 7 bases; bases outside gene matches: 6. For the CDR3, the DNA is TGTGCCACCAGCACAGGACAGGGGGCACGGGAGCAGTACTTC. Encoded protein: CATSTGQGAREQYF.

This clonotype was picked up a small number of times. The gene calls are TRBV12-3 or TRBV12-4 and TRBJ2-7; 14 bases are shared with TRBD2. The CDR3 is made up of 14 amino acids. Trimming removed 6 bases from V and 8 bases from J; junction bases left unmatched: 6. The CDR3 region is CASRGTSGGRQQYF. In DNA form, the CDR3 reads TGTGCCAGCAGAGGGACTAGCGGGGGCCGACAGCAGTACTTC.

Concerning this clonotype itself: One junction end does not reproduce the germline sequence, and a read error may be involved. The chain joins TRBV12-3 or TRBV12-4 to TRBJ1-2, with D perhaps matching TRBD1 (5 bases). The CDR3 loop spans 13 amino acids. DNA of the CDR3: TGTGCCAGCAGTCTAGGACAAGTCTATGGCTACCCCTTC. Its translation: CASSLGQVYGYPF.

In its sample, this clonotype was seen many times. The chain couples TRBV20-1 to TRBJ2-7; D ambiguous. This CDR3 region has 11 residues. The V gene lost 5 bases and the J gene lost 4 bases, with 9 bases spanning the gap. The germline V gene encodes CDR1 DFQATT and CDR2 SNEGSKA (reference sequence). Here the CDR3 DNA reads TGCAGTGCTCCCGGAGCTTACGAGCAGTACTTC. Translating gives CSAPGAYEQYF.

This clonotype was seen ten or more times. The CDR3 DNA is TGTGCCTGGAGTGTAAGGGGAGGGGCTGAAGCTTTCTTT. Its translation: CAWSVRGGAEAFF. The chain joins TRBV30 to TRBJ1-1, with a weak D call TRBD1 (5 bases). Trimming cost V 0 bases and J 6 bases, with 11 bases left between them. Germline V CDR1 and CDR2: GTSNPN, SVGIG (reference sequence). CDR3 length: 13 amino acids.

This clonotype was seen a handful of times. The rearrangement links TRBV2 to TRBJ1-6; 8 nucleotides align to TRBD1. Germline lookup yields CDR1 SNHLY and CDR2 FYNNEI. V shed 4 bases, J shed 9 bases, and the junction held 14 bases outside the gene matches. CDR3 length: 17 amino acids. CDR3 region: CASSANRGKGVGSPLHF. CDR3 DNA: TGTGCCAGCAGTGCAAACAGGGGGAAAGGAGTCGGTTCACCCCTCCACTTT. The variable domain in full, completed from reference TRBV2 and TRBJ1-6, reads EPEVTQTPSHQVTQMGQEVILRCVPISNHLYFYWYRQILGQKVEFLVSFYNNEISEKSEIFDDQFSVERPDGSNFTLKIRSTKLEDSAMYFCASSANRGKGVGSPLHFGNGTRLTVT.

This clonotype was seen a handful of times. The genes are TRBV10-3 and TRBJ2-6; TRBD2 aligns across 15 bases. V dropped 10 bases and J dropped 0; count of bases not matched to a gene: 7. The CDR3 is made up of 18 amino acids. In germline, CDR1 is ENHRY, CDR2 SYGVKD. CDR3 sequence: CATQRTSGGASGANVLTF. CDR3 coding DNA: TGTGCCACCCAGAGGACTAGCGGGGGGGCCTCTGGGGCCAACGTCCTGACTTTC.

The CDR3 DNA reads as TGCAGTGCTGATACAGGGGGTTCCTCCTACGAGCAGTACTTC. Translating gives CSADTGGSSYEQYF. The chain is built from TRBV20-1 and TRBJ2-7; TRBD1 matches 8 bases. The CDR3 sequence is 14 residues long. The V and J ends lost 5 bases and 0 bases, in that order; junction bases with no gene match: 6. From germline, CDR1 is DFQATT and CDR2 SNEGSKA (reference sequence).

In this sample, this clonotype turned up many times. The rearrangement links TRBV12-3 or TRBV12-4 to TRBJ2-2; TRBD2 matches 7 bases. CDR3 length: 16 residues. V lost 6 bases to trimming and J lost 0 bases; unmatched junction nucleotides: 7. The CDR3 loop reads CASSIFSGSNTGELFF. The CDR3, as DNA: TGTGCCAGCAGCATTTTTAGCGGGTCGAACACCGGGGAGCTGTTTTTT.

This clonotype was picked up a small number of times. The chain recombines TRBV29-1 with TRBJ2-5, with TRBD1 as a possible D gene (6 bases). Trimming shortened V by 7 bases and J by 4 bases, and 19 bases separated the two germline ends. CDR1 is SQVTM and CDR2 is ANQGSEA in the germline V gene. The CDR3 loop spans 14 amino acids. The CDR3 sequence: CSGLTIRGGETQYF. For the CDR3, the DNA is TGCAGCGGACTGACCATCAGGGGCGGAGAGACCCAGTACTTC.

This clonotype was observed a handful of times. The chain is built from TRBV20-1 and TRBJ1-1; TRBD1 matches at 12 bases. With V trimmed by 1 base and J by 5 bases, 2 bases remained unmatched. Germline lookup yields CDR1 DFQATT and CDR2 SNEGSKA (reference sequence). The CDR3 runs to 14 residues. The CDR3 is CSARGDRGRTEAFF. The DNA of the CDR3 is TGCAGTGCTAGAGGGGACAGGGGGCGGACTGAAGCTTTCTTT.

The table lists this clonotype with a count of one. A read error is possible here, since a much larger clone lies one base away. The chain employs TRBV29-1 and TRBJ2-1; 11 bases agree with TRBD2. Germline CDR1 reads SQVTM; CDR2 reads ANQGSEA. The CDR3 has 15 residues. The CDR3 here is CSVGLAGFSSNEQFF. CDR3 sequence (DNA): TGCAGCGTTGGACTAGCGGGATTCTCCTCCAATGAGCAGTTCTTC.

In nucleotides, the CDR3 is TGTGCCAGCAGTTACATCGCTAACTATGGCTACACCTTC. Translation: CASSYIANYGYTF. The rearrangement links TRBV6-2 or TRBV6-3 to TRBJ1-2, with D unresolved. From germline, CDR1 is MNHEY and CDR2 SVGEGT. CDR3 length: 13 amino acids. The V end was cut by 2 bases, the J end by 0 bases, with 4 bases between.

This clonotype was recorded at least ten times. The J gene is TRBJ1-5, the V gene TRBV4-2; D may be TRBD1 (6 bases). In germline, CDR1 is LGHNA, CDR2 YNFKEQ. CDR3 length: 16 amino acids. V was cut by 1 base and J by 3 bases, with 13 bases left in between. DNA for the CDR3: TGTGCCAGCAGCCAAGTTGGGCAGGGGCTCAATCAGCCCCAGCATTTT. It is translated as CASSQVGQGLNQPQHF.